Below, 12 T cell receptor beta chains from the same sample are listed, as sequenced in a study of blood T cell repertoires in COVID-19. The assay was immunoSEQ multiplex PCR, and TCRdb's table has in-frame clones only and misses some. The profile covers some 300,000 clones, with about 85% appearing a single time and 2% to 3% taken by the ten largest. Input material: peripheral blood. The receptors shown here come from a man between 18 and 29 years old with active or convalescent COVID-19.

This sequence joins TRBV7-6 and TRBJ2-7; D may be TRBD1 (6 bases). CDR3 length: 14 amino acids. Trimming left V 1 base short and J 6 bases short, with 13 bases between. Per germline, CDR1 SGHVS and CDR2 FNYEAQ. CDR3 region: CASSLGTGRSEQYF. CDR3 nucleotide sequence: TGTGCCAGCAGCTTAGGCACAGGGAGAAGCGAGCAGTACTTC.

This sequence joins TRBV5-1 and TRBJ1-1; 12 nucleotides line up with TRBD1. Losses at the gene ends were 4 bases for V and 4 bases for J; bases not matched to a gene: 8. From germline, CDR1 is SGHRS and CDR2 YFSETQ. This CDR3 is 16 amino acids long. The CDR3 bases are TGCGCCAGCAGCCGGGACAGGGGGCGTTTTAGCACTGAAGCTTTCTTT. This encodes CASSRDRGRFSTEAFF.

The DNA of the CDR3 is TGTGCCAGCAGTGAAGCCAGACTCGGAAACACCATATATTTT. It is translated as CASSEARLGNTIYF. The chain joins TRBV6-1 to TRBJ1-3; D is unclear. The germline gives CDR1 MNHNS, CDR2 SASEGT. The CDR3 spans 14 residues. Trimming cost V 0 bases and J 4 bases, with 7 bases left between them.

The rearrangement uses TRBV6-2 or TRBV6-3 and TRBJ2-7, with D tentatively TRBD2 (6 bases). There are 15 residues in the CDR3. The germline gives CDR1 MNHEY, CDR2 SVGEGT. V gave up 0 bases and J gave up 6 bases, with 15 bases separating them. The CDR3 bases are TGTGCCAGCAGTTACTCGAGGCGTGGCGGGGTCGAGCAGTACTTC. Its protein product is CASSYSRRGGVEQYF.

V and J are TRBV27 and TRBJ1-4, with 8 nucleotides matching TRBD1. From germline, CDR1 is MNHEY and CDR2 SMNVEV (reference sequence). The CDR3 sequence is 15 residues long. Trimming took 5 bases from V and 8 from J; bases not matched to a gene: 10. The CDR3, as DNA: TGTGCCAGCAGTCAAAGGACAGGGTTAAAGGAAAAACTGTTTTTT. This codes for CASSQRTGLKEKLFF.

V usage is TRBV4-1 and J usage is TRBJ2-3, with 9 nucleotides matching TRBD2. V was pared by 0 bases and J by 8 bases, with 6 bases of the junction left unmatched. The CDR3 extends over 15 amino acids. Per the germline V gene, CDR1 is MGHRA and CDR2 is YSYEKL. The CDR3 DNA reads TGCGCCAGCAGCCAAGAAGGGACTAGCTCGTTTACGCAGTATTTT. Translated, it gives CASSQEGTSSFTQYF.

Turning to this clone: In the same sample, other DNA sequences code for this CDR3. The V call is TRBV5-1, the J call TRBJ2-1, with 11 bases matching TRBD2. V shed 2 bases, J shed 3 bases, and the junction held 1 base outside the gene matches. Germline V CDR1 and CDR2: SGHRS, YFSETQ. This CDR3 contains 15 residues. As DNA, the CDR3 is TGCGCCAGCAGCTTAGGGACTAGCGGCTACAATGAGCAGTTCTTC. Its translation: CASSLGTSGYNEQFF.

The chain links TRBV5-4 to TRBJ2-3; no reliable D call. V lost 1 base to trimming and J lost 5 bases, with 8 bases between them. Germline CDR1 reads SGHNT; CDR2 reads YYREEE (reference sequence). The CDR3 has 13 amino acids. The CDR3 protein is CASSLSPGDTQYF. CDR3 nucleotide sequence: TGTGCCAGCAGCTTGAGCCCAGGAGATACGCAGTATTTT.

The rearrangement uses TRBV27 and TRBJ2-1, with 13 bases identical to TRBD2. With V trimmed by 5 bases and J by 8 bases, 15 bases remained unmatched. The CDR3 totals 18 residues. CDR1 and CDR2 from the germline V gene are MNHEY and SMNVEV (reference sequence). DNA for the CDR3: TGTGCCAGCAGTAGTGGGAGACTAGCGGGGGGCCTGGGGGATGAGCAGTTCTTC. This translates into CASSSGRLAGGLGDEQFF.

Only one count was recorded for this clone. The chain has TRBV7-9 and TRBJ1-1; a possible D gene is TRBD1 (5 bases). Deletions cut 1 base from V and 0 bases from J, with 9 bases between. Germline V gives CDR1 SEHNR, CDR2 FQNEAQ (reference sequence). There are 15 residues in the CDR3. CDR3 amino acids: CASSLGGVMNTEAFF. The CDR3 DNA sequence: TGTGCCAGCAGCTTAGGGGGGGTAATGAACACTGAAGCTTTCTTT.

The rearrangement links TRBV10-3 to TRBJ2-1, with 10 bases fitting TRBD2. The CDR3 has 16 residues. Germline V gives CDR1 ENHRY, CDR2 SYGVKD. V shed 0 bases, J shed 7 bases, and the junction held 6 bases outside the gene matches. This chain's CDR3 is CAISESTSGSPNEQFF. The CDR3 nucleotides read TGTGCCATCAGTGAGTCGACTAGCGGGTCTCCGAATGAGCAGTTCTTC.

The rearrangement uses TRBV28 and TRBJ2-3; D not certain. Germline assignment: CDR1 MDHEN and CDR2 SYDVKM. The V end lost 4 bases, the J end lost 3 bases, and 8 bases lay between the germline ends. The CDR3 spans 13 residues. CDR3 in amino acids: CASSSGPTDTQYF. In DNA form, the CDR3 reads TGTGCCAGCAGTTCGGGTCCAACAGATACGCAGTATTTT.